This TCR beta chain was sequenced in a study of blood T cell repertoires in COVID-19. V was clipped by 3 bases and J by 3 bases; unmatched bases: 2. Germline CDR1 is SGHDT and CDR2 is YYEEEE. This CDR3 spans 14 amino acids. As processed by the authors: The authors estimated nucleated cell counts from reference gene primer amplification. The table came from immunoSEQ multiplex PCR; TCRdb's copy has only in-frame clones and leaves some out. That table is the source of V, J and clone size, and D and trimming were worked out from the DNA. This table has roughly 520,000 clones, approximately 90% appearing once.

V usage is TRBV5-6 and J usage is TRBJ2-3; 9 bases are shared with TRBD2. Specimen: PBMCs or T cells enriched from blood (not recorded which). This receptor was identified in a middle-aged woman who had recovered from COVID-19. This CDR3 is CASSWAGGTDTQYF. For the CDR3, the DNA is TGTGCCAGCAGCTGGGCGGGAGGGACAGATACGCAGTATTTT.